One and the same sample provided the 13 T cell receptor beta chains below, sequenced in a study of T cells in Graves' hyperthyroidism and ophthalmopathy. From RNA transcripts, TCR beta CDR3 regions were amplified. Initially, a first-round RT-PCR of the TCR CDR3 employed the HTBI primer set. TCRdb itself ran the multiplex PCR reads through MiXCR, one entry per CDR3 protein. The sample contains fewer than 250,000 distinct CDR3 sequences, roughly 15% of which appear only once. The sequenced sample consisted of blood. These receptor sequences come from a woman younger than 35 with Graves' ophthalmopathy.

The sample holds many counts of this clonotype. J is TRBJ2-7 and V is TRBV5-1; 9 bases are shared with TRBD2. The CDR3 is 15 residues long. Germline V gene lookup returns CDR1 SGHRS and CDR2 YFSETQ. V shed 5 bases and J 4 bases; nucleotides not matched to a gene: 10. CDR3 sequence: CASREGLAPTYEQYF. DNA for the CDR3: TGCGCCAGCAGGGAGGGACTAGCTCCCACGTACGAGCAGTACTTC.

This clonotype was observed many times. The CDR3 region is CASSLVDEAFF. Here the CDR3 DNA reads TGTGCCAGCAGTTTGGTAGATGAAGCTTTCTTT. This chain connects TRBV12-3 or TRBV12-4 to TRBJ1-1; the D is unclear. The V gene lost 3 bases and the J gene lost 7 bases, with 6 bases spanning the gap. CDR3 length equals 11 residues.

This clonotype was counted many times. The chain combines TRBV6-1 with TRBJ1-2, with no clear D. V was pared by 6 bases and J by 4 bases, with 9 bases between. The germline V gene encodes CDR1 MNHNS and CDR2 SASEGT. This CDR3 region has 12 residues. CDR3 loop: CASRDGLYGYTF. CDR3 nucleotides: TGTGCCAGCAGGGACGGACTCTATGGCTACACCTTC.

This clonotype was seen ten or more times. J is TRBJ2-7 and V is TRBV12-3 or TRBV12-4; 7 nucleotides match TRBD1. The CDR3 is 14 residues long. V lost 6 bases, J lost 5 bases, and 10 bases stayed unmatched. The CDR3 sequence is CASSRRQGGNEQYF. CDR3 DNA sequence: TGTGCCAGCAGCAGGAGACAGGGTGGGAACGAGCAGTACTTC.

This clonotype was seen at least ten times. This chain uses TRBV7-9 with TRBJ1-5; no reliable D call. The V gene's germline CDR1 is SEHNR and CDR2 FQNEAQ (reference sequence). Deletions cut 1 base from V and 6 bases from J, with 7 bases between. CDR3 length: 13 amino acids. This chain's CDR3 is CASSLDSGQPQHF. For the CDR3, the DNA is TGTGCCAGCAGCTTAGATTCGGGTCAGCCCCAGCATTTT.

At least ten counts were recorded for this clonotype. The gene calls are TRBV7-9 and TRBJ2-1, with D hard to call. V was pared by 1 base and J by 7 bases, with 14 bases between. Germline loops: CDR1 SEHNR, CDR2 FQNEAQ (reference sequence). This CDR3 contains 15 residues. The CDR3 DNA is TGTGCCAGCAGCTTAGTGTTGGCGTTCGAGAATGAGCAGTTCTTC. This sequence encodes CASSLVLAFENEQFF.

This clonotype showed up many times. This rearrangement joins TRBV6-1 to TRBJ2-3, with D perhaps matching TRBD1 (6 bases). Germline CDR1 and CDR2: MNHNS and SASEGT. The V end lost 6 bases, the J end lost 2 bases, and 21 bases lay between the germline ends. CDR3 size: 17 residues. CDR3 amino acids: CASSHSWGQRTTDTQYF. CDR3 in DNA: TGTGCCAGCAGCCACTCCTGGGGGCAGCGGACCACAGATACGCAGTATTTT.

This clonotype appeared many times. The chain has TRBV20-1 and TRBJ1-1, with 8 positions matching TRBD1. The junction had 7 bases not matched to a gene; V was cut back by 2 bases and J by 5 bases. The CDR3 runs to 14 residues. CDR1 is DFQATT, CDR2 SNEGSKA, per germline (reference sequence). DNA of the CDR3: TGCAGTGCTAGACAGGACAGGGCGGGGACTGAAGCTTTCTTT. This encodes CSARQDRAGTEAFF.

The rearrangement uses TRBV20-1 and TRBJ2-1, with 11 bases identical to TRBD1. In germline, CDR1 is DFQATT, CDR2 SNEGSKA (reference sequence). This CDR3 is 16 amino acids long. V lost 6 bases, J lost 4 bases, and 11 bases stayed unmatched. CDR3 DNA sequence: TGCAGTGCCGTCGAGCGGGGACAGGGGGTGTACAATGAGCAGTTCTTC. The encoded protein is CSAVERGQGVYNEQFF.

There are many counts of this clonotype. The chain recombines TRBV5-1 with TRBJ2-1; the match to TRBD1 covers 9 bases. J lost 10 bases, V lost 3 bases, and 2 bases had no gene match. CDR1 and CDR2 (germline): SGHRS, YFSETQ. This CDR3 is built from 12 residues. The chain's CDR3 is CASSSGQGEQFF. In DNA form, the CDR3 reads TGCGCCAGCAGCTCAGGACAGGGGGAGCAGTTCTTC.

The rearrangement links TRBV7-9 to TRBJ2-3; D is possibly TRBD1 (5 bases). The V end lost 1 base, the J end lost 5 bases, and 13 bases lay between the germline ends. CDR3 length: 15 amino acids. Looked up from germline, CDR1 is SEHNR and CDR2 is FQNEAQ (reference sequence). The CDR3 sequence: CASSLGQGRGDTQYF. The CDR3 DNA reads as TGTGCCAGCAGCTTAGGTCAGGGAAGGGGAGATACGCAGTATTTT. Drawing the rest from reference TRBV7-9 and TRBJ2-3, the complete variable domain is DTGVSQNPRHKITKRGQNVTFRCDPISEHNRLYWYRQTLGQGPEFLTYFQNEAQLEKSRLLSDRFSAERPKGSFSTLEIQRTEQGDSAMYLCASSLGQGRGDTQYFGPGTRLTVL.

The table lists this clonotype with many counts. This chain connects TRBV19 to TRBJ2-3; TRBD1 might be the D (5 bases). Trimming left V 7 bases short and J 6 bases short, with 17 bases between. Germline V lookup: CDR1 LNHDA, CDR2 SQIVND (reference sequence). The CDR3 is 14 amino acids. CDR3 DNA sequence: TGTGCCAGTACCAACCACAGATCAGGGGATACGCAGTATTTT. Its translation: CASTNHRSGDTQYF. Filled out from reference TRBV19 and TRBJ2-3, the complete variable domain reads DGGITQSPKYLFRKEGQNVTLSCEQNLNHDAMYWYRQDPGQGLRLIYYSQIVNDFQKGDIAEGYSVSREKKESFPLTVTSAQKNPTAFYLCASTNHRSGDTQYFGPGTRLTVL.

This clonotype was seen many times. The rearrangement links TRBV3-1 to TRBJ2-7, with D unclear. The V gene lost 0 bases and the J gene lost 4 bases, with 7 bases spanning the gap. Germline V gene sequence: CDR1 LGHDT, CDR2 YNNKEL (reference sequence). The length of the CDR3 is 13 residues. The DNA for the CDR3 is TGTGCCAGCAGCCAAGACGATCGTTACGAGCAGTACTTC. Translating gives CASSQDDRYEQYF.